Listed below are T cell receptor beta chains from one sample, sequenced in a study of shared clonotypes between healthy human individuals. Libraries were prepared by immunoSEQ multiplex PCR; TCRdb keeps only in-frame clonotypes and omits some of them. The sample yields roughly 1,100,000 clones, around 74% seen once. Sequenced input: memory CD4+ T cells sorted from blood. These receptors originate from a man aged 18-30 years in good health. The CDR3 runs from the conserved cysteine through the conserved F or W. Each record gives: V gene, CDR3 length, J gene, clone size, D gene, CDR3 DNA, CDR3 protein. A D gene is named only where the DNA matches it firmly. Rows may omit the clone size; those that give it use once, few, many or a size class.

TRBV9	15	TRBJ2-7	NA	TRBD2	TGTGCCAGCAGCGTACAACCTAGCGGAGACTACGAGCAGTACTTC	CASSVQPSGDYEQYF
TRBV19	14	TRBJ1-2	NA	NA	TGTGCCAGTAGTAGGGGGGACGGTTCCTATGGCTACACCTTC	CASSRGDGSYGYTF
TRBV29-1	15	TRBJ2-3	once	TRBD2	TGCAGCGTTGTGATAGCGGGAGGGCCGACAGATACGCAGTATTTT	CSVVIAGGPTDTQYF
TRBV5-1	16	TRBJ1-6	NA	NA	TGCGCCAGCAGTCCCTCCCTCAGCATGTATAATTCACCCCTCCACTTT	CASSPSLSMYNSPLHF
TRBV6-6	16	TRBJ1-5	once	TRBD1	TGTGCCAGCAGTTACTCGAACAGGGGATCAAATCAGCCCCAGCATTTT	CASSYSNRGSNQPQHF
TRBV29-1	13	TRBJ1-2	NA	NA	TGCAGCGCCCTAGATCGGGGGGCAAAGGGCTACACCTTC	CSALDRGAKGYTF
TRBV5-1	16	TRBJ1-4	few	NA	TGCGCCAGCAGCCCTGGAGGGTTTGCAACTAATGAAAAACTGTTTTTT	CASSPGGFATNEKLFF
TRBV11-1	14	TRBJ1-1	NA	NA	TGTGCCAGCAGCTTAGTATCGACGAACACTGAAGCTTTCTTT	CASSLVSTNTEAFF
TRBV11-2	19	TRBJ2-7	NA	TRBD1	TGTGCCAGCAGCTCCCGTCCGGCGATAAGAGGGGGCGCCTCGTACGAGCAGTACTTC	CASSSRPAIRGGASYEQYF
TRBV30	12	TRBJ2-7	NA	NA	TGTGCCGCCGGGGCTTTTGCCTACGAGCAGTACTTC	CAAGAFAYEQYF
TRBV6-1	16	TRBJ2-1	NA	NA	TGTGCCAGCAGTGAACTCGTTCAGGGCGCCGGCGGTGAGCAGTTCTTC	CASSELVQGAGGEQFF
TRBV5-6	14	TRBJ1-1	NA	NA	TGTGCCAGCAGGTACAGGGTCCGGCACACTGAAGCTTTCTTT	CASRYRVRHTEAFF
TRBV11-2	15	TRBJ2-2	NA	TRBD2	TGTGCCAGCAGCTTTAGCGGGACGAACACCGGGGAGCTGTTTTTT	CASSFSGTNTGELFF
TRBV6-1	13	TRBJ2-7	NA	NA	TGTGCCAGCAGAGTCCCGAACACCTACGAGCAGTACTTC	CASRVPNTYEQYF
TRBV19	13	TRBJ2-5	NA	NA	TGTGCCAGTAGCCCACAGGGTTGGGGGACCCAGTACTTC	CASSPQGWGTQYF
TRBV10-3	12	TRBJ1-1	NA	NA	TGTGCCACCAACACGGGGAACACTGAAGCTTTCTTT	CATNTGNTEAFF
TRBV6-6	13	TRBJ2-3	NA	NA	TGTGCCAGCAGTTATCCGGGGACAGATACGCAGTATTTT	CASSYPGTDTQYF
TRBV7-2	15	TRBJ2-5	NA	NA	TGTGCCAGCAGCGCCGGTAGAGGGGCTCGGGAGACCCAGTACTTC	CASSAGRGARETQYF
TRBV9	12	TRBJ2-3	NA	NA	TGTGCCAGCAGCGTGGGCACAGATACGCAGTATTTT	CASSVGTDTQYF
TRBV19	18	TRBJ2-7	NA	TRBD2	TGTGCCAGTAGTTCAACAAGACTAGCGGGGGGAAGCTCCTACGAGCAGTACTTC	CASSSTRLAGGSSYEQYF